This TCR beta chain was profiled in a study of T cells in Graves' hyperthyroidism and ophthalmopathy. Template material for amplifying TCR beta CDR3 regions consisted of RNA transcripts. HTBI primers were employed in a first-round RT-PCR of the TCR CDR3. TCRdb reprocessed the multiplex PCR reads via MiXCR and lists one record per CDR3 protein. The sample carries 300,000 to 450,000 distinct CDR3 sequences, more than 13% recorded once. In this sample, this clonotype turned up many times. Graves' hyperthyroidism without ophthalmopathy progression within 18 months was termed stable. The sequence derives from a woman in her twenties or thirties with Graves' hyperthyroidism. Sample: blood.

CDR3: CASSRGGGRADTQYF. DNA of the CDR3: TGTGCCAGCAGCCGAGGCGGCGGGAGGGCAGATACGCAGTATTTT. The chain links TRBV3-1 to TRBJ2-3; 9 bases are a match to TRBD2. Per the germline V gene, CDR1 is LGHDT and CDR2 is YNNKEL (reference sequence). V shed 4 bases and J 4 bases; nucleotides not matched to a gene: 6. The CDR3 extends over 15 amino acids.